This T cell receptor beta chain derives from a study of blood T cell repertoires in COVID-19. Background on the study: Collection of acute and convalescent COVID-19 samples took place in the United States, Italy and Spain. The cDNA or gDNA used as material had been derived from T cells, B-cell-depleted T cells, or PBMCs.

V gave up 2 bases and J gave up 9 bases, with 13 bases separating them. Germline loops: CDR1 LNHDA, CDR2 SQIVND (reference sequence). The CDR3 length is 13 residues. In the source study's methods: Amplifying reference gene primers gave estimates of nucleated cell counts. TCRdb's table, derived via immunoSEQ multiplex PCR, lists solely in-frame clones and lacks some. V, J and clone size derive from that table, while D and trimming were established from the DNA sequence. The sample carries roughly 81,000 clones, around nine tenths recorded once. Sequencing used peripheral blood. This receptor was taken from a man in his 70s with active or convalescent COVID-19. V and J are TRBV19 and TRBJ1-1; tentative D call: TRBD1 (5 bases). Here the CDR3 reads CASSITGPAKAFF. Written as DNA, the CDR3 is TGTGCCAGTAGTATAACAGGTCCTGCTAAAGCTTTCTTT.